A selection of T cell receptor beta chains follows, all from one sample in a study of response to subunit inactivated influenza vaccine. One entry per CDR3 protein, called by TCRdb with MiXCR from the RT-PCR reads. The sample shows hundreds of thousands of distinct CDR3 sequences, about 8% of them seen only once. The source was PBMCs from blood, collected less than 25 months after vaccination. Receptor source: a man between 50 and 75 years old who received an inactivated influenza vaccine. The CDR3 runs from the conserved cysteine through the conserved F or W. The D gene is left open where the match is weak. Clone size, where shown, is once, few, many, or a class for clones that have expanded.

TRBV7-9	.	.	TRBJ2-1	CASSLSWAGNEQFF	TGTGCCAGCAGCTTGAGTTGGGCCGGTAATGAGCAGTTCTTC
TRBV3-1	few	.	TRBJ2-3	CASSQGGWTTSSTDTQYF	TGTGCCAGCAGCCAGGGGGGATGGACGACTTCTAGCACAGATACGCAGTATTTT
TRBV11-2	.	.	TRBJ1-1	CASSLVERGTEAFF	TGTGCCAGCAGCTTAGTGGAGAGGGGCACTGAAGCTTTCTTT
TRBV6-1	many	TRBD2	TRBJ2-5	CASSPRTSGVETQYF	TGTGCCAGCAGTCCCAGGACTAGCGGGGTTGAGACCCAGTACTTC
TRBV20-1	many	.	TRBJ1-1	CSAPRAFF	TGCAGTGCCCCGAGGGCTTTCTTT
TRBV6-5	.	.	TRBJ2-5	CASSLGMGAQETQYF	TGTGCCAGCAGTTTAGGGATGGGGGCGCAAGAGACCCAGTACTTC
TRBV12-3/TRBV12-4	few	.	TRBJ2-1	CASTSGGSSGKGPYNEQFF	TGTGCCAGCACCTCCGGGGGCAGTAGCGGAAAGGGCCCCTACAATGAGCAGTTCTTC
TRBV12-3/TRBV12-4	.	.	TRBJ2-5	CASFRQAGETQYF	TGTGCCAGCTTCCGACAGGCTGGAGAGACCCAGTACTTC
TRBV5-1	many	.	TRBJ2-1	CASSFAEGNEQFF	TGCGCCAGCAGCTTCGCGGAGGGCAATGAGCAGTTCTTC
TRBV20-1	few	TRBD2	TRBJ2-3	CSASQEVAGSTDTQYF	TGCAGTGCTAGCCAAGAGGTAGCGGGAAGCACAGATACGCAGTATTTT
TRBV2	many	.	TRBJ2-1	CASSEALRGSNEQFF	TGTGCCAGCAGTGAAGCGCTTCGGGGCAGCAATGAGCAGTTCTTC
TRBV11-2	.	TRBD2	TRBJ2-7	CASSSGLAGGGHEQYF	TGTGCCAGCAGCTCAGGACTAGCGGGGGGTGGGCACGAGCAGTACTTC
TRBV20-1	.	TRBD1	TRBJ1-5	CSARDGSGGGHF	TGCAGTGCTAGAGATGGCTCAGGGGGCGGGCATTTT
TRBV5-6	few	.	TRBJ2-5	CASSLGLDRGETQYF	TGTGCCAGCAGCTTGGGACTAGATCGGGGGGAGACCCAGTACTTC
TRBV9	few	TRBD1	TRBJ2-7	CASSPEIGTGIYEQYF	TGTGCCAGCAGCCCAGAAATCGGGACAGGGATATACGAGCAGTACTTC
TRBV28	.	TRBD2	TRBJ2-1	CASSISGLAGPNNEQFF	TGTGCCAGCAGTATCTCGGGACTAGCGGGACCTAACAATGAGCAGTTCTTC
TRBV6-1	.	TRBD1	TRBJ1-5	CASSPDRGLQPQHF	TGTGCCAGCAGTCCGGACAGGGGGCTTCAGCCCCAGCATTTT
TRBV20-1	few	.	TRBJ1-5	CSARDGSNPNQPQHF	TGCAGTGCTAGAGATGGTTCGAATCCCAATCAGCCCCAGCATTTT
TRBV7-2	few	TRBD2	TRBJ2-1	CASSLGGTRTNEQFF	TGTGCCAGCAGCTTAGGCGGGACTAGGACGAATGAGCAGTTCTTC
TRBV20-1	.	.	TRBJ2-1	CSARDWRGPYNEQFF	TGCAGTGCTAGAGATTGGCGGGGCCCCTACAATGAGCAGTTCTTC
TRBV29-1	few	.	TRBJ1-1	CSVEGRLKIGAWNTEAFF	TGCAGCGTTGAAGGGAGATTAAAGATTGGAGCATGGAACACTGAAGCTTTCTTT
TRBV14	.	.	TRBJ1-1	CASSLQIDTEAFF	TGTGCCAGCAGCCTCCAGATTGACACTGAAGCTTTCTTT
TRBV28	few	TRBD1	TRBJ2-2	CASSRDRGTAGELFF	TGTGCCAGCAGTCGGGACAGGGGGACAGCCGGGGAGCTGTTTTTT
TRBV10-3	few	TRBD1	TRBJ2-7	CAIRDRGQGEQYF	TGTGCCATCAGGGACAGGGGCCAGGGAGAGCAGTACTTC
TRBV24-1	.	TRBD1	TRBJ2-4	CATSDYTGQFKNIQYF	TGTGCCACCAGTGACTACACGGGACAGTTTAAAAACATTCAGTACTTC
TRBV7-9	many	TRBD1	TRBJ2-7	CASSPPGTGSYEQYF	TGTGCCAGCAGCCCTCCGGGGACAGGATCCTACGAGCAGTACTTC
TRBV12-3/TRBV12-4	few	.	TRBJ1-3	CASSLSGTKGNTIYF	TGTGCCAGCAGTTTATCCGGGACAAAAGGAAACACCATATATTTT
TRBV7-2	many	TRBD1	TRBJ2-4	CASRRTGAKNIQYF	TGTGCCAGCAGGAGGACAGGAGCCAAAAACATTCAGTACTTC